The 20 T cell receptor beta chains given below trace back to one sample, sequenced in a study of blood T cell repertoires in COVID-19. Measured with immunoSEQ multiplex PCR; TCRdb has only the in-frame clones, and not every one. Of under 50,000 clones listed, 70% to 90% are singletons. The sequencing input was peripheral blood. The receptors derive from a man in his fifties or sixties with active COVID-19.

V is TRBV19 and J is TRBJ2-2, with D possibly being TRBD1 (5 bases). The V end lost 3 bases, the J end lost 6 bases, and 8 bases lay between the germline ends. The CDR3 totals 13 residues. Per germline, CDR1 LNHDA and CDR2 SQIVND (reference sequence). The CDR3 DNA reads as TGTGCCAGTAGTATTAAGGGGCCCGGGGAGCTGTTTTTT. As protein: CASSIKGPGELFF.

This sequence joins TRBV7-2 and TRBJ1-1, with D perhaps TRBD1 (5 bases). V lost 5 bases and J 0 bases, leaving 13 bases between the germline ends. Germline CDR1 is SGHTA and CDR2 is FQGNSA. CDR3 length: 15 amino acids. The DNA for the CDR3 is TGTGCCAGCAGCCCCTTGACAGTCATGAACACTGAAGCTTTCTTT. This gives the protein CASSPLTVMNTEAFF.

This clone showed up just once. Here the CDR3 reads CASSLATGDTQYF. The DNA of the CDR3 is TGTGCCAGCAGCTTAGCGACGGGAGATACGCAGTATTTT. The J gene is TRBJ2-3, the V gene TRBV11-3; D gene uncertain. The CDR3 consists of 13 residues. In germline, CDR1 is SGHNT, CDR2 YENEEA. The V end lost 1 base, the J end lost 5 bases, and 7 bases lay between the germline ends.

The CDR3 sequence is CASSSMAAPYEQYF. DNA of the CDR3: TGTGCCAGCAGTTCGATGGCCGCCCCCTACGAGCAGTACTTC. The V and J genes are TRBV2 and TRBJ2-7; D not resolved. With 5 bases removed from V and 2 bases from J, the gap between germline ends came to 13 bases. The V gene's germline CDR1 is SNHLY and CDR2 FYNNEI. The CDR3 runs 14 residues. The full variable domain, completed using reference TRBV2 and TRBJ2-7, is EPEVTQTPSHQVTQMGQEVILRCVPISNHLYFYWYRQILGQKVEFLVSFYNNEISEKSEIFDDQFSVERPDGSNFTLKIRSTKLEDSAMYFCASSSMAAPYEQYFGPGTRLTVT.

The chain carries TRBV18 and TRBJ1-1; tentatively, D is TRBD1 (5 bases). Per germline, CDR1 KGHSH and CDR2 LQKENI. This CDR3 has 13 residues. The ends were cut back, 3 bases at V and 4 bases at J, with 9 bases in the middle. The CDR3 DNA is TGTGCCAGCTCACCGTGGAGGGGCACTGAAGCTTTCTTT. Protein product: CASSPWRGTEAFF.

The chain has TRBV7-3 and TRBJ2-2; 8 positions match TRBD2. CDR3 length: 17 amino acids. The germline gives CDR1 SGHTA, CDR2 FQGTGA. Germline trimming cut 5 bases from V and 1 base from J; bases unmatched to any gene: 9. CDR3 loop: CASSQGRAGVNTGELFF. In DNA, the CDR3 is TGTGCCAGCAGCCAAGGGAGAGCGGGAGTGAACACCGGGGAGCTGTTTTTT.

The CDR3 nucleotides are TGCGCCAGCAGCTTCAGGACAGCTAACACTGAAGCTTTCTTT. Amino acids: CASSFRTANTEAFF. The chain recombines TRBV5-1 with TRBJ1-1; D is perhaps TRBD1 (6 bases). With 2 bases removed from V and 2 bases from J, the gap between germline ends came to 10 bases. Germline CDR1 SGHRS, CDR2 YFSETQ. The CDR3 spans 14 residues. The entire variable domain, with the rest obtained from reference TRBV5-1 and TRBJ1-1, is as follows: KAGVTQTPRYLIKTRGQQVTLSCSPISGHRSVSWYQQTPGQGLQFLFEYFSETQRNKGNFPGRFSGRQFSNSRSEMNVSTLELGDSALYLCASSFRTANTEAFFGQGTRLTVV.

This clone came up once. The chain combines TRBV3-1 (or the pseudogene TRBV3-2) with TRBJ2-7, with a weak D call TRBD2 (5 bases). The CDR3 runs 15 residues. V dropped 0 bases and J dropped 4 bases, with 13 bases sitting between them. Looked up from germline, CDR1 is LGHDT and CDR2 is YNNKEL (reference sequence). The CDR3 sequence: CASSQDLVTGYEQYF. The CDR3 DNA follows: TGTGCCAGCAGCCAAGATTTGGTCACGGGATACGAGCAGTACTTC.

This sequence joins TRBV7-9 and TRBJ2-7; TRBD1 is a possible D gene (5 bases). The V gene's germline CDR1 is SEHNR and CDR2 FQNEAQ (reference sequence). V dropped 1 base and J dropped 8 bases, with 15 bases sitting between them. The CDR3 is made up of 14 amino acids. CDR3 region: CASSLEQVMGKQYF. CDR3 DNA: TGTGCCAGCAGCTTAGAACAGGTGATGGGCAAGCAGTACTTC.

The chain joins TRBV11-2 to TRBJ2-3; a weak D match, TRBD2 (5 bases). Deletions cut 4 bases from V and 6 bases from J, with 17 bases between. CDR3 length equals 15 residues. Looked up from germline, CDR1 is SGHAT and CDR2 is FQNNGV. CDR3 sequence: CASSSQGLRGDTQYF. The CDR3 bases are TGTGCCAGCAGCTCTCAAGGACTCCGTGGGGATACGCAGTATTTT. The full variable domain, completed using reference TRBV11-2 and TRBJ2-3, is EAGVAQSPRYKIIEKRQSVAFWCNPISGHATLYWYQQILGQGPKLLIQFQNNGVVDDSQLPKDRFSAERLKGVDSTLKIQPAKLEDSAVYLCASSSQGLRGDTQYFGPGTRLTVL.

The chain carries TRBV11-2 and TRBJ2-3; TRBD2 aligns across 8 bases. Germline loops: CDR1 SGHAT, CDR2 FQNNGV. The CDR3 consists of 15 residues. After removal of 1 base from V and 4 bases from J, the junction contained 4 bases not matched to a gene. The DNA for the CDR3 is TGTGCCAGCAGCTTAGGGGGGACTAGAGCAGATACGCAGTATTTT. It specifies CASSLGGTRADTQYF.

The chain links TRBV7-9 to TRBJ2-2; 7 nucleotides line up with TRBD1. CDR3 size: 14 residues. Germline V gene sequence: CDR1 SEHNR, CDR2 FQNEAQ (reference sequence). V trimming: 5 bases; J trimming: 4 bases; junction bases outside the gene matches: 4. CDR3 sequence: CASSADRATGELFF. For the CDR3, the DNA is TGTGCCAGCAGCGCAGACAGGGCCACCGGGGAGCTGTTTTTT.

This chain links TRBV6-2 or TRBV6-3 with TRBJ2-7; TRBD1 is a possible D gene (5 bases). The CDR3 is 14 amino acids. V lost 0 bases to trimming and J lost 2 bases, with 8 bases between them. Per germline, CDR1 MNHEY and CDR2 SVGEGT. CDR3 sequence (DNA): TGTGCCAGCAGTTACTCCCAAGGGGCCTACGAGCAGTACTTC. Its protein is CASSYSQGAYEQYF.

The chain links TRBV3-1 (or the pseudogene TRBV3-2) to TRBJ2-1; 9 nucleotides line up with TRBD2. The trim removed 2 bases at V and 8 bases at J, leaving 16 bases unmatched. CDR3 size: 18 residues. The V gene's germline CDR1 is LGHDT and CDR2 YNNKEL (reference sequence). In nucleotides, the CDR3 is TGTGCCAGCAGCCAACTCTTGACTAGCGGAAACAGGGGCCATGAGCAGTTCTTC. This codes for CASSQLLTSGNRGHEQFF.

The chain combines TRBV3-1 (or the pseudogene TRBV3-2) with TRBJ2-5; D may be TRBD2 (6 bases). CDR1 is LGHDT, CDR2 YNNKEL, per germline (reference sequence). The CDR3 sequence is 14 residues long. V was shortened by 4 bases and J by 4 bases, with 13 bases between the two germline ends. In nucleotides, the CDR3 is TGTGCCAGCAGCCGGGTGGGGGGTCGAGAGACCCAGTACTTC. The encoded protein is CASSRVGGRETQYF.

J is TRBJ1-6 and V is TRBV7-8; D may be TRBD1 (5 bases). CDR1 is SGHVS, CDR2 FQNEAQ, per germline. The CDR3 is 14 residues long. V was pared by 4 bases and J by 8 bases, with 12 bases between. CDR3 bases: TGTGCCAGCAGCTACCAGGGTCGGGATTCACCCCTCCACTTT. Translation gives CASSYQGRDSPLHF.

This rearrangement joins TRBV29-1 to TRBJ2-2; TRBD1 matches 10 bases. V trimming: 3 bases; J trimming: 3 bases; junction bases outside the gene matches: 4. CDR1 is SQVTM and CDR2 is ANQGSEA in the germline V gene. The CDR3 runs to 15 residues. In DNA, the CDR3 is TGCAGCGTTGAGGGACAGGGGATGGACACCGGGGAGCTGTTTTTT. Its protein is CSVEGQGMDTGELFF.

The chain joins TRBV6-2 or TRBV6-3 to TRBJ1-1, with TRBD1 identical over 8 bases. The CDR3 loop spans 18 amino acids. Germline V lookup: CDR1 MNHEY, CDR2 SVGEGT. Germline trimming cut 4 bases from V and 1 base from J; bases unmatched to any gene: 14. CDR3 coding DNA: TGTGCCAGCAGTTCCAACAGGGGGGAATCTATTGGGAACACTGAAGCTTTCTTT. This encodes CASSSNRGESIGNTEAFF.

V is TRBV28 and J is TRBJ1-4; TRBD1 is a possible D gene (6 bases). V shed 2 bases and J shed 1 base, with 8 bases lying between them. Per the germline V gene, CDR1 is MDHEN and CDR2 is SYDVKM. The CDR3 length is 15 residues. The CDR3 sequence is CASSLIQGTNEKLFF. The CDR3 DNA reads as TGTGCCAGCAGTTTAATACAGGGAACTAATGAAAAACTGTTTTTT.

The V and J genes are TRBV12-3 or TRBV12-4 and TRBJ1-2; weak D call: TRBD1 (6 bases). V lost 5 bases to trimming and J lost 8 bases, with 15 bases between them. There are 13 residues in the CDR3. CDR3 loop: CASSNQGRRGYTF. The CDR3, as DNA: TGTGCCAGCAGTAACCAGGGGCGTCGGGGCTACACCTTC.